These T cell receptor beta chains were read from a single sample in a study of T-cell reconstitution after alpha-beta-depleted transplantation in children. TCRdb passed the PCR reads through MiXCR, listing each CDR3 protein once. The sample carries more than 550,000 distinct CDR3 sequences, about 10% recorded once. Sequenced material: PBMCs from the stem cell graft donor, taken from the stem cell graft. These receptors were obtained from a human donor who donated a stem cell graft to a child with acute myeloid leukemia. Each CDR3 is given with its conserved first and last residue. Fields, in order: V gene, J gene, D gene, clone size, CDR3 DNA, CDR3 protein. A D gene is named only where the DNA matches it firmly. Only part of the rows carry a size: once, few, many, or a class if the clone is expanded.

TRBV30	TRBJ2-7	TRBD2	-	TGTGCCTGGAAAGCGGGACCCTACGAGCAGTACTTC	CAWKAGPYEQYF
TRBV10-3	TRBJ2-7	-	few	TGTGCCATCAGTGAGGGAGGACAGCAGGAGGACTACTTC	CAISEGGQQEDYF
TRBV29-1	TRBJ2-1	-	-	TGCAGCGCTATGAAGTCCTACAATGAGCAGTTCTTC	CSAMKSYNEQFF
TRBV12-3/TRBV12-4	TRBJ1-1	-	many	TGTGCCAGCAGCTTGACAGCGGCTCCTTTCTTT	CASSLTAAPFF
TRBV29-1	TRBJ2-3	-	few	TGCAGCGTATCAGGAAGCGGAGCCCACGGTTCGGCAGATACGCAGTATTTT	CSVSGSGAHGSADTQYF
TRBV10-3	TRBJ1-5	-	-	TGTGCCATCAGTCCCGACAGAAATCAGCCCCAGCATTTT	CAISPDRNQPQHF
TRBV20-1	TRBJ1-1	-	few	TGCAGTGCTAGAAAGGGGGTGAACACTGAAGCTTTCTTT	CSARKGVNTEAFF
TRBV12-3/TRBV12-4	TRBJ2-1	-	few	TGTGCCAGCAGTTTATCGGGGGGCGATGAGCAGTTCTTC	CASSLSGGDEQFF
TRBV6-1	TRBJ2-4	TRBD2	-	TGTGCCAGCAGTGCCCCTCGAGGGGTTGGGAGGGACATTCAGTACTTC	CASSAPRGVGRDIQYF
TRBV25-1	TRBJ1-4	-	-	TGTGCCAGCAGTGAATTGGGCCAGGGGAATGAAAAACTGTTTTTT	CASSELGQGNEKLFF
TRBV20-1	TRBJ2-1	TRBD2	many	TGCAGTGCCCTAGTTACTAGCGGTTCCCGCTACAATGAGCAGTTCTTC	CSALVTSGSRYNEQFF
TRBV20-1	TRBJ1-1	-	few	TGCAGTGCCCGCAGGGAGATGAACACTGAAGCTTTCTTT	CSARREMNTEAFF
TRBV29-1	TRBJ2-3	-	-	TGCAGCGCCCTCCCCCGGATCGGGACAGATACGCAGTATTTT	CSALPRIGTDTQYF
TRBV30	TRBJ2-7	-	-	TGTGCCTGGAGTGTCGGTCTTCTCTCCTACGAGCAGTACTTC	CAWSVGLLSYEQYF
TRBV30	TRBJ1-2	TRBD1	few	TGTGCCTGGAGAGACACCGGGACAGGGCGAACCTATGGCTACACCTTC	CAWRDTGTGRTYGYTF
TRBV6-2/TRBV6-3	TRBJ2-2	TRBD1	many	TGTGCCGGAAGTTCGGACAGGGCCACCGGGGAGCTGTTTTTT	CAGSSDRATGELFF
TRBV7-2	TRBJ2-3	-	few	TGTGCCAGCAGCTTAGGCCTGGGAACGGGGACAGATACGCAGTATTTT	CASSLGLGTGTDTQYF
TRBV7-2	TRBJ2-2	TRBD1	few	TGTGCCAGCAGCTTAGCGGGACAGAGATCCTCCACCGGGGAGCTGTTTTTT	CASSLAGQRSSTGELFF
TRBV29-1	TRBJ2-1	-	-	TGCAGCGTTGAAGTCCCGAACTTCGGCTCCTACAATGAGCAGTTCTTC	CSVEVPNFGSYNEQFF
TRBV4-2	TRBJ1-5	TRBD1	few	TGTGCCAGCAGCCAAGTTTCAGGACAGGGGGCCCAGCCCCAGCATTTT	CASSQVSGQGAQPQHF
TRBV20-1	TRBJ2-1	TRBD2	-	TGCAGTGCTCGTCCGCAGTGGCTAGCGGGAGGTCGCTCCTACAATGAGCAGTTCTTC	CSARPQWLAGGRSYNEQFF
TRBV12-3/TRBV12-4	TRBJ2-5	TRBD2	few	TGTGCCAGCAGTTTTCGAGCGGGGAGGGCCCAGGAGACCCAGTACTTC	CASSFRAGRAQETQYF
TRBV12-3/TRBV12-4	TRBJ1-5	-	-	TGTGCCACCTGTTATAGCAATCAGCCCCAGCATTTT	CATCYSNQPQHF
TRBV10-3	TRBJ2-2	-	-	TGTGCCATCAGTGAATTAGGGGATGGCGGGGAGCTGTTTTTT	CAISELGDGGELFF
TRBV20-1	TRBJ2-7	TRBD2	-	TGCAGTGCTAGGATAGCGGGTTTCACCTACGAGCAGTACTTC	CSARIAGFTYEQYF
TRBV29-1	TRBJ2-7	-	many	TGCAGCGTTGTGGGCGGGTTCTACGAGCAGTACTTC	CSVVGGFYEQYF
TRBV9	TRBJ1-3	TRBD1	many	TGTGCCAGCAGCGGAAGACAGGGAGATACACTGATCTCTGGAAACACCATATATTTT	CASSGRQGDTLISGNTIYF
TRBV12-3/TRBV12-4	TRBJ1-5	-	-	TGTGCCAGCAGTTTAGGGTTTAACAATCAGCCCCAGCATTTT	CASSLGFNNQPQHF
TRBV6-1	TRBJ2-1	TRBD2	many	TGTGCCAGCACCCCTGATCTTTCTAGCGGGACATACAATGAGCAGTTCTTC	CASTPDLSSGTYNEQFF
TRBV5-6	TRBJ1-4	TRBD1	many	TGTGCCAGCAGCCCCGGGAGGGGGCGCGCTAATGAAAAACTGTTTTTT	CASSPGRGRANEKLFF
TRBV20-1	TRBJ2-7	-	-	TGCAGTGCTAGATGGGACCTAAGCTCCTACGAGCAGTACTTC	CSARWDLSSYEQYF